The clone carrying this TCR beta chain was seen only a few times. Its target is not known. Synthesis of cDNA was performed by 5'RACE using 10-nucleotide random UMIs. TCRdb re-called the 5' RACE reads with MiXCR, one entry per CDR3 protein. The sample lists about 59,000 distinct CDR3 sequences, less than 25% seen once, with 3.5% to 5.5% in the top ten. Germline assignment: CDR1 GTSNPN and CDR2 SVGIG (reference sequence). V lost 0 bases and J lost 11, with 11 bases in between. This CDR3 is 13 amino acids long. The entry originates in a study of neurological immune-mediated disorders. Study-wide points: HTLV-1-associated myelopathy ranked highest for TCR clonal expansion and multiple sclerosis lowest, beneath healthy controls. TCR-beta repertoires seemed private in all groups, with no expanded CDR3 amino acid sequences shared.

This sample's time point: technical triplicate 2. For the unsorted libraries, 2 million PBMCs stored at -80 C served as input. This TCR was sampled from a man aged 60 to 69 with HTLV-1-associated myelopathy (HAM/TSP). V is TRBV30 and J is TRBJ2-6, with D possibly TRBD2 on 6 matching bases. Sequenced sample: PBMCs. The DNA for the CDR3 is TGTGCCTGGAGTGTGGGCGGGGTTGACGTCCTGACTTTC. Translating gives CAWSVGGVDVLTF.